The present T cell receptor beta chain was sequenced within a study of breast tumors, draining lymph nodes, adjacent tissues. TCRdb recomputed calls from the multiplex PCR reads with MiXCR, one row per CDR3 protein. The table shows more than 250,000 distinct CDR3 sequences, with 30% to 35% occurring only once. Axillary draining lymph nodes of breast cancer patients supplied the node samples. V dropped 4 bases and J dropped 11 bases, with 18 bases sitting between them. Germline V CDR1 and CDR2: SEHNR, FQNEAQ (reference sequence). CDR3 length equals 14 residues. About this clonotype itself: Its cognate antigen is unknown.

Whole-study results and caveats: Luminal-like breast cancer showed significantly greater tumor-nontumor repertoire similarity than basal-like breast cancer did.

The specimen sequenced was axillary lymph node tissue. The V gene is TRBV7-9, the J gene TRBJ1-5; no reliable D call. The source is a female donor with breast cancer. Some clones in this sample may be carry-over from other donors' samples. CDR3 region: CASSSRRPQETQHF. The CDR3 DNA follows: TGTGCCAGCAGCTCTAGGCGGCCCCAAGAGACCCAGCATTTT.